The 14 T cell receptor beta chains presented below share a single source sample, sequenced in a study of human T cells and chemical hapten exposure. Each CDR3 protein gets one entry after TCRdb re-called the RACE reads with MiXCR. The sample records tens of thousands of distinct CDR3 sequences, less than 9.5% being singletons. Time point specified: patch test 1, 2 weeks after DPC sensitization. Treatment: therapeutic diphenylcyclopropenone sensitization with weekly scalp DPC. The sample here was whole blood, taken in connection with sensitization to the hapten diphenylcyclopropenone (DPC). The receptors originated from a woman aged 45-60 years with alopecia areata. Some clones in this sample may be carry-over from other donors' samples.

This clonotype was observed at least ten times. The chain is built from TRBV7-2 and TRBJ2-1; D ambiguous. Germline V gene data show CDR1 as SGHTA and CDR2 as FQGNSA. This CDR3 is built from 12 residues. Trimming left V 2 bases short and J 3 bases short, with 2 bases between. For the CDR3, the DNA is TGTGCCAGCAGCTTATTCTACAATGAGCAGTTCTTC. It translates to CASSLFYNEQFF.

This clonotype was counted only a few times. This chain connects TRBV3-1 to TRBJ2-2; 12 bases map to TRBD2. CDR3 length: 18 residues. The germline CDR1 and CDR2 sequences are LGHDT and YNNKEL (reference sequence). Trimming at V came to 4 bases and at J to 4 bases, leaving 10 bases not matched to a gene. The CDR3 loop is CASSPELAGGAGTGELFF. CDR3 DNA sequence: TGTGCCAGCAGCCCGGAACTAGCGGGAGGAGCTGGCACCGGGGAGCTGTTTTTT. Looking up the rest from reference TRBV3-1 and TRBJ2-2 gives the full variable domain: DTAVSQTPKYLVTQMGNDKSIKCEQNLGHDTMYWYKQDSKKFLKIMFSYNNKELIINETVPNRFSPKSPDKAHLNLHINSLELGDSAVYFCASSPELAGGAGTGELFFGEGSRLTVL.

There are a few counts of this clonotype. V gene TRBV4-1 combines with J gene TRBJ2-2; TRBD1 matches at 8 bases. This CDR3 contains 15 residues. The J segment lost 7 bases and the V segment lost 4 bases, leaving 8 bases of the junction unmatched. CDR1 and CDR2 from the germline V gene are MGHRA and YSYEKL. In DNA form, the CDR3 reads TGCGCCAGCAGCCGAGAACAGGGGGTCGGCGGGGAGCTGTTTTTT. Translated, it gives CASSREQGVGGELFF.

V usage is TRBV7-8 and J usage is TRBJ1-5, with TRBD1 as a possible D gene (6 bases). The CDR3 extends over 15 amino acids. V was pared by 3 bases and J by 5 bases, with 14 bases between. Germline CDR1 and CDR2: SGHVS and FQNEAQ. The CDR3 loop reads CASSLEPTGDQPQHF. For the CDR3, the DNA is TGTGCCAGCAGCTTGGAACCGACAGGAGATCAGCCCCAGCATTTT.

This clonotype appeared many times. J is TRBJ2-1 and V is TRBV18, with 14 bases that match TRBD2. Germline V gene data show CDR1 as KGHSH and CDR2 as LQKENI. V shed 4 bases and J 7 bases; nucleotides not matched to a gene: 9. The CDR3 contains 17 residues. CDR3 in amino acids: CASSLGLAGGVGNEQFF. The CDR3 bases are TGTGCCAGCTCACTCGGACTAGCGGGAGGTGTTGGGAATGAGCAGTTCTTC.

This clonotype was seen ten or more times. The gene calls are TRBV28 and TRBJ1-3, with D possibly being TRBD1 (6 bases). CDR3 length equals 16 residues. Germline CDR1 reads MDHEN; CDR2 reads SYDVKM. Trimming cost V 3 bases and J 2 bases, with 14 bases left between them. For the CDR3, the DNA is TGTGCCAGCAGTTTCTCGGGGGGGCTGGCTGGAAACACCATATATTTT. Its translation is CASSFSGGLAGNTIYF.

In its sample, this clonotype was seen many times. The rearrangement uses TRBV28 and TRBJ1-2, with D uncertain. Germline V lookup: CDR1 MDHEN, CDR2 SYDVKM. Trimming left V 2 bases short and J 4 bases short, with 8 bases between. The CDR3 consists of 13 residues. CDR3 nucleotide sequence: TGTGCCAGCAGTTTAACCTTTCCCTATGGCTACACCTTC. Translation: CASSLTFPYGYTF.

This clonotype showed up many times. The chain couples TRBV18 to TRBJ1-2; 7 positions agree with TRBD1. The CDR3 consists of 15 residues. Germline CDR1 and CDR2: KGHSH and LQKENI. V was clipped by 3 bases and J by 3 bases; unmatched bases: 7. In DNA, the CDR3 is TGTGCCAGCTCACCGGTACAGGGGACGGACTATGGCTACACCTTC. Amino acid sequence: CASSPVQGTDYGYTF.

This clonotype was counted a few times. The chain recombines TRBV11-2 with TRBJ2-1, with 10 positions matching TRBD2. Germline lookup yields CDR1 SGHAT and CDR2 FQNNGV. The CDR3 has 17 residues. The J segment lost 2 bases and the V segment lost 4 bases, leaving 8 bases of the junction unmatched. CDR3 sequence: CASSSAQAGGPYNEQFF. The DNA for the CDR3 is TGTGCCAGCAGCTCCGCCCAAGCGGGAGGGCCCTACAATGAGCAGTTCTTC.

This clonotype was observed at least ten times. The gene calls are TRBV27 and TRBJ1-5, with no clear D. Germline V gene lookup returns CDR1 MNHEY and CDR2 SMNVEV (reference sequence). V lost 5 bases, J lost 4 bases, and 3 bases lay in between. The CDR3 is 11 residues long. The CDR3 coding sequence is TGTGCCAGCAGTACGAATCAGCCCCAGCATTTT. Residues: CASSTNQPQHF.

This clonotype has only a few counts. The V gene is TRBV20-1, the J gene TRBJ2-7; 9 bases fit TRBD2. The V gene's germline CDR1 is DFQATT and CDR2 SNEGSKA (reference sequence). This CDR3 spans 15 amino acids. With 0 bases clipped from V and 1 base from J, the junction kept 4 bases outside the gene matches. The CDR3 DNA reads TGCAGTGCTAGAGAACCCCTAGCGGGATCCTACGAGCAGTACTTC. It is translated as CSAREPLAGSYEQYF.

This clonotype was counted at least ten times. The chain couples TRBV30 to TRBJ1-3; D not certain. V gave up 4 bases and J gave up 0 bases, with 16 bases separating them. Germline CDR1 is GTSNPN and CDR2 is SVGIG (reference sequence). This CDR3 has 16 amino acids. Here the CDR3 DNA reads TGTGCCTGGACCCCACTAGGCGGAAGCTCTGGAAACACCATATATTTT. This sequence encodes CAWTPLGGSSGNTIYF.

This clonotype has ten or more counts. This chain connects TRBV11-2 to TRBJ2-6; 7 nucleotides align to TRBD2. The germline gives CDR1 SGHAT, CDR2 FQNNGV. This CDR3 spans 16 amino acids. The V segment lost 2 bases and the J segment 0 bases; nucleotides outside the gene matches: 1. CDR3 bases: TGTGCCAGCAGCTTATCGGGGGGCTCTGGGGCCAACGTCCTGACTTTC. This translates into CASSLSGGSGANVLTF. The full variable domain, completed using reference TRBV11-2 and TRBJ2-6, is EAGVAQSPRYKIIEKRQSVAFWCNPISGHATLYWYQQILGQGPKLLIQFQNNGVVDDSQLPKDRFSAERLKGVDSTLKIQPAKLEDSAVYLCASSLSGGSGANVLTFGAGSRLTVL.

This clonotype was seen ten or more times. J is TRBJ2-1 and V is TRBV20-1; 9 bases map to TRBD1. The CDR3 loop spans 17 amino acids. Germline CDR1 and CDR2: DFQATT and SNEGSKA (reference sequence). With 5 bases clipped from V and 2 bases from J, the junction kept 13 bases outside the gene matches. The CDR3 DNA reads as TGCAGTGCTCTGGGACAGGGCCGTGATTTACCCTACAATGAGCAGTTCTTC. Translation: CSALGQGRDLPYNEQFF.